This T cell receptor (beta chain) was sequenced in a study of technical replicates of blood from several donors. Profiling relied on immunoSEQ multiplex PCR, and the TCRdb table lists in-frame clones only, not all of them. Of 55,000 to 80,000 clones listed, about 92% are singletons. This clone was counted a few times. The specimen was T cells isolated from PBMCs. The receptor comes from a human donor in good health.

The CDR3 DNA reads TGTGCCAGCACTGTCTCGAGAGGGCCCGCCTACGAGCAGTACTTC. This encodes CASTVSRGPAYEQYF. This chain links TRBV11-2 with TRBJ2-7, with a weak D call TRBD2 (5 bases). The germline CDR1 and CDR2 sequences are SGHAT and FQNNGV. The CDR3 is 15 residues long. V lost 7 bases and J 2 bases, leaving 18 bases between the germline ends.